These 27 T cell receptor beta chains came from one sample sequenced in a study of blood T cell repertoires in COVID-19. Libraries were prepared by immunoSEQ multiplex PCR; TCRdb keeps only in-frame clonotypes and omits some of them. Altogether around 390,000 clones are present, 85% to 90% being singletons, with the ten largest covering approximately 9.3%. The sequencing sample was made of PBMCs or T cells enriched from blood (not recorded which). The receptors stem from a woman between 50 and 59 years old who had recovered from COVID-19.

The gene calls are TRBV4-3 and TRBJ2-7, with D possibly TRBD1 on 5 matching bases. The germline V gene has CDR1 LGHNA and CDR2 YSLEER. Trimming took off 0 bases at V and 0 bases at J, with 9 bases between the two ends. The CDR3 extends over 15 amino acids. The CDR3 spells CASSQDRRGSYEQYF. Written as DNA, the CDR3 is TGCGCCAGCAGCCAAGATCGAAGGGGCTCCTACGAGCAGTACTTC.

The chain combines TRBV4-1 with TRBJ2-3; the match to TRBD2 covers 9 bases. Germline-derived CDR1 and CDR2 are MGHRA and YSYEKL. The CDR3 runs to 16 residues. With V trimmed by 0 bases and J by 7 bases, 8 bases remained unmatched. CDR3 nucleotides: TGCGCCAGCAGCCAAGATCGAGCGGGGGGATACAATACGCAGTATTTT. Amino acids: CASSQDRAGGYNTQYF.

This clone was seen a few times. The chain carries TRBV27 and TRBJ2-7; the D gene is possibly TRBD1 (5 bases). CDR1 MNHEY and CDR2 SMNVEV come from the germline V gene (reference sequence). Trimming took 5 bases from V and 1 from J, leaving 15 bases between them. The CDR3 extends over 15 amino acids. CDR3: CASSTGRPISYEQYF. The DNA for the CDR3 is TGTGCCAGCAGTACAGGACGGCCGATTTCCTACGAGCAGTACTTC.

The chain uses TRBV3-1 (or the pseudogene TRBV3-2) and TRBJ2-7, with TRBD1 identical over 9 bases. The CDR3 is 18 residues long. J lost 0 bases, V lost 0 bases, and 9 bases had no gene match. The germline V gene has CDR1 LGHDT and CDR2 YNNKEL (reference sequence). CDR3 nucleotides: TGTGCCAGCAGCCAAGATTGGTCCGGGACAGGGATCTCCTACGAGCAGTACTTC. It codes for CASSQDWSGTGISYEQYF.

The CDR3 DNA reads as TGTGCCAGCAGTCCGTGGACAGCGGGAAATGAAGCTTTCTTT. It encodes CASSPWTAGNEAFF. V usage is TRBV6-5 and J usage is TRBJ1-1, with D tentatively TRBD1 (6 bases). The CDR3 totals 14 residues. V was shortened by 5 bases and J by 7 bases, with 17 bases between the two germline ends. The germline CDR1 and CDR2 sequences are MNHEY and SVGAGI.

The V and J genes are TRBV18 and TRBJ1-6; TRBD1 matches 7 bases. The V gene end was trimmed by 2 bases and the J gene end by 7 bases; junction bases not matched to a gene: 8. The CDR3 spans 16 residues. The germline gives CDR1 KGHSH, CDR2 LQKENI. CDR3 loop: CASSPGTAGGNSPLHF. The CDR3 DNA is TGTGCCAGCTCACCAGGGACAGCCGGGGGAAATTCACCCCTCCACTTT.

The rearrangement links TRBV19 to TRBJ1-2, with 7 bases lining up with TRBD1. The CDR3 consists of 16 residues. Germline trimming cut 4 bases from V and 0 bases from J; bases unmatched to any gene: 8. CDR1 and CDR2 (germline): LNHDA, SQIVND (reference sequence). In nucleotides, the CDR3 is TGTGCCAGTAGTACGGGACAGCTACGATCTAACTATGGCTACACCTTC. It specifies CASSTGQLRSNYGYTF.

This clone was detected a few times. The chain couples TRBV4-2 to TRBJ1-2; 8 bases align to TRBD1. With V trimmed by 5 bases and J by 9 bases, 11 bases remained unmatched. The CDR3 contains 14 residues. Germline lookup yields CDR1 LGHNA and CDR2 YNFKEQ. This CDR3 is CASSSPGAGGRYTF. The CDR3 coding sequence is TGTGCCAGCAGCTCCCCTGGGGCAGGGGGCCGCTACACCTTC.

J is TRBJ1-2 and V is TRBV18; possible D gene TRBD1, 5 bases. Germline lookup yields CDR1 KGHSH and CDR2 LQKENI. The V gene lost 3 bases and the J gene lost 12 bases, with 17 bases spanning the gap. The CDR3 totals 13 residues. In nucleotides, the CDR3 is TGTGCCAGCTCACCTAGACAGAATGACGTTAACACCTTC. It specifies CASSPRQNDVNTF.

This clone appeared once. The V and J genes are TRBV5-4 and TRBJ1-1; possibly TRBD1 for D (5 bases). V lost 3 bases and J lost 6, with 12 bases in between. CDR1 is SGHNT and CDR2 is YYREEE in the germline V gene (reference sequence). The CDR3 sequence is 13 residues long. CDR3 in DNA: TGTGCCAGCAGCTCCCAGGGAACGTCTGAAGCTTTCTTT. It codes for CASSSQGTSEAFF.

The J gene is TRBJ2-1, the V gene TRBV28, with unresolved D. V was cut by 6 bases and J by 9 bases, with 18 bases left in between. Germline V gives CDR1 MDHEN, CDR2 SYDVKM. The length of the CDR3 is 14 residues. CDR3 sequence reads: CASSPLLGRREQFF. The CDR3, as DNA: TGTGCCAGCAGCCCTCTTTTGGGCAGGCGTGAGCAGTTCTTC.

This clone was seen once. The rearrangement uses TRBV21-1 and TRBJ1-1; the tabulated D call, TRBD1, remains unverified against the DNA. TRBV21-1 is a listed pseudogene. This CDR3 is 16 amino acids long. CDR3 residues: CASSPLRGQGNTEAFF. CDR3 bases: TGTGCCAGCAGCCCACTCCGGGGACAGGGGAACACTGAAGCTTTCTTT.

The rearrangement joins TRBV5-1 to TRBJ2-3, with 9 positions matching TRBD1. This CDR3 has 15 residues. The germline V gene has CDR1 SGHRS and CDR2 YFSETQ. With 0 bases clipped from V and 3 bases from J, the junction kept 2 bases outside the gene matches. The CDR3 loop is CASSLEDRGTDTQYF. The CDR3 DNA reads as TGCGCCAGCAGCTTGGAGGACAGGGGTACAGATACGCAGTATTTT. Using reference TRBV5-1 and TRBJ2-3 for the parts outside the CDR3, the full variable domain is KAGVTQTPRYLIKTRGQQVTLSCSPISGHRSVSWYQQTPGQGLQFLFEYFSETQRNKGNFPGRFSGRQFSNSRSEMNVSTLELGDSALYLCASSLEDRGTDTQYFGPGTRLTVL.

The rearrangement joins TRBV6-5 to TRBJ1-6, with 7 positions matching TRBD1. CDR1 is MNHEY and CDR2 is SVGAGI in the germline V gene. The CDR3 consists of 16 residues. The trim removed 0 bases at V and 11 bases at J, leaving 10 bases unmatched. CDR3 sequence reads: CASSYSSGQGETPLHF. In DNA form, the CDR3 reads TGTGCCAGCAGTTACTCATCGGGGCAGGGGGAGACACCCCTCCACTTT.

J is TRBJ1-5 and V is TRBV12-3 or TRBV12-4; a possible D gene is TRBD1 (5 bases). The CDR3 has 13 amino acids. Trimming cost V 3 bases and J 7 bases, with 10 bases left between them. CDR3 sequence (DNA): TGTGCCAGCAGTTTTGGGGGAGGACAGCCCCAGCATTTT. Translation: CASSFGGGQPQHF.

V is TRBV28 and J is TRBJ1-6; D is possibly TRBD1 (5 bases). CDR1 MDHEN and CDR2 SYDVKM come from the germline V gene. CDR3 size: 13 residues. Trimming removed 6 bases at V and 6 bases at J, with 9 bases between. In DNA form, the CDR3 reads TGTGCCAGCAGCGCGACAGTTAATTCACCCCTCCACTTT. Protein product: CASSATVNSPLHF.

This clone was detected once. The V gene is TRBV12-3 or TRBV12-4, the J gene TRBJ2-2, with D possibly matching TRBD2 (6 bases). This CDR3 comprises 13 residues. Trimming stripped 3 bases from V and 7 bases from J, with 9 bases between. The CDR3 sequence: CASSLGGGGELFF. DNA of the CDR3: TGTGCCAGCAGTTTGGGGGGAGGCGGGGAGCTGTTTTTT.

The chain employs TRBV11-3 and TRBJ1-3, with TRBD1 as a possible D gene (6 bases). Germline V lookup: CDR1 SGHNT, CDR2 YENEEA. There are 16 residues in the CDR3. The V and J ends lost 5 bases and 3 bases respectively, with 17 bases between them. The CDR3 bases are TGTGCCAGCAGCCACAGTCCAGGGGATAGTGGAAACACCATATATTTT. It specifies CASSHSPGDSGNTIYF. The variable domain in full, with the rest retrieved from reference TRBV11-3 and TRBJ1-3, is EAGVVQSPRYKIIEKKQPVAFWCNPISGHNTLYWYLQNLGQGPELLIRYENEEAVDDSQLPKDRFSAERLKGVDSTLKIQPAELGDSAVYLCASSHSPGDSGNTIYFGEGSWLTVV.

This clone is a singleton in its sample. This sequence joins TRBV28 and TRBJ1-1; D is uncertain. This CDR3 has 14 amino acids. Germline V gene data show CDR1 as MDHEN and CDR2 as SYDVKM. The V end was cut by 5 bases, the J end by 4 bases, with 14 bases between. CDR3 bases: TGTGCCAGCAGTGATGGGAAGCGGCGCACTGAAGCTTTCTTT. This encodes CASSDGKRRTEAFF.

The chain couples TRBV27 to TRBJ1-4; D is possibly TRBD1 (6 bases). The CDR3 has 17 residues. Germline lookup yields CDR1 MNHEY and CDR2 SMNVEV (reference sequence). V was shortened by 5 bases and J by 2 bases, with 18 bases between the two germline ends. CDR3 region: CASSPRGPGVTNEKLFF. CDR3 nucleotide sequence: TGTGCCAGCAGTCCTCGGGGCCCAGGGGTGACTAATGAAAAACTGTTTTTT.

The chain uses TRBV6-5 and TRBJ1-2, with TRBD1 matching over 8 bases. Per the germline V gene, CDR1 is MNHEY and CDR2 is SVGAGI. V lost 2 bases to trimming and J lost 4 bases; unmatched junction nucleotides: 6. The CDR3 is 15 residues long. The CDR3 nucleotides read TGTGCCAGCAGTTACGGGGCAGGGGGCGGCTATGGCTACACCTTC. Its translation: CASSYGAGGGYGYTF.

V gene TRBV3-1 (or the pseudogene TRBV3-2) combines with J gene TRBJ1-1, with D tentatively TRBD1 (5 bases). This CDR3 is 11 amino acids long. Germline CDR1 and CDR2: LGHDT and YNNKEL (reference sequence). V gave up 1 base and J gave up 12 bases, with 9 bases separating them. The CDR3 reads CASSQVGRSFF. The CDR3 region has the DNA TGTGCCAGCAGCCAAGTGGGGCGGTCTTTCTTT.

This chain joins TRBV5-6 and TRBJ2-7; no clear D. Germline CDR1 reads SGHDT; CDR2 reads YYEEEE. Trimming shortened V by 0 bases and J by 1 base, and 5 bases separated the two germline ends. CDR3 length: 13 amino acids. The CDR3 loop reads CASSLASSYEQYF. The CDR3 DNA reads TGTGCCAGCAGCTTGGCCTCTTCCTACGAGCAGTACTTC. The full variable domain, rest sourced from reference TRBV5-6 and TRBJ2-7, is DAGVTQSPTHLIKTRGQQVTLRCSPKSGHDTVSWYQQALGQGPQFIFQYYEEEERQRGNFPDRFSGHQFPNYSSELNVNALLLGDSALYLCASSLASSYEQYFGPGTRLTVT.

The chain couples TRBV5-1 to TRBJ1-2; the match to TRBD1 covers 9 bases. There are 15 residues in the CDR3. V dropped 0 bases and J dropped 8; count of bases not matched to a gene: 8. Germline assignment: CDR1 SGHRS and CDR2 YFSETQ. The CDR3 DNA follows: TGCGCCAGCAGCTTGGAGAAGGGGGACAGGGCCGGCTACACCTTC. It encodes CASSLEKGDRAGYTF.

This clone has a handful of counts. The rearrangement uses TRBV18 and TRBJ1-2, with D possibly TRBD1 on 5 matching bases. The CDR3 loop spans 15 amino acids. Trimming cost V 1 base and J 1 base, with 10 bases left between them. Per the germline V gene, CDR1 is KGHSH and CDR2 is LQKENI. CDR3 amino acids: CASSPRTPGNYGYTF. The DNA of the CDR3 is TGTGCCAGCTCACCACGGACACCGGGTAACTATGGCTACACCTTC.

The rearrangement joins TRBV3-1 (or the pseudogene TRBV3-2) to TRBJ2-7; TRBD2 matches 8 bases. Germline CDR1 and CDR2: LGHDT and YNNKEL (reference sequence). The CDR3 is made up of 15 amino acids. The J segment lost 2 bases and the V segment lost 3 bases, leaving 6 bases of the junction unmatched. CDR3 bases: TGTGCCAGCAGCCAGCCGGGACTAGGTACCTACGAGCAGTACTTC. Translation gives CASSQPGLGTYEQYF.

This chain joins TRBV18 and TRBJ2-7; possible D gene TRBD1, 5 bases. CDR3 length equals 14 residues. Trimming pared 2 bases from V and 6 bases from J, leaving 14 bases between. CDR1 is KGHSH, CDR2 LQKENI, per germline. The CDR3: CASSPVGQGTEQYF. The CDR3 DNA reads as TGTGCCAGCTCACCAGTCGGGCAGGGCACCGAGCAGTACTTC.